This T cell receptor (beta chain) came from a study of CD8 T cells in Susac syndrome. CDR3 length: 16 amino acids. Between the trimmed V and J ends, which lost 5 bases and 0 bases, there was a span of 14 bases. In germline, CDR1 is LNHNV, CDR2 YYDKDF (reference sequence). Reverse transcription used about 0.45 to 1 ug RNA and random hexamers. TCRdb independently ran MiXCR on the immunoSEQ multiplex PCR reads; one entry per CDR3 protein. The sample has around 190,000 distinct CDR3 sequences; just under 95% are singletons. The chain combines TRBV15 with TRBJ2-1, with D perhaps matching TRBD2 (5 bases). This TCR was sampled from a human donor in good health. The sample comprised CD4+ T cells from PBMCs. The CDR3 spells CATSEGSVSSYNEQFF. CDR3 nucleotides: TGTGCCACCAGCGAGGGATCAGTCAGCTCCTACAATGAGCAGTTCTTC.